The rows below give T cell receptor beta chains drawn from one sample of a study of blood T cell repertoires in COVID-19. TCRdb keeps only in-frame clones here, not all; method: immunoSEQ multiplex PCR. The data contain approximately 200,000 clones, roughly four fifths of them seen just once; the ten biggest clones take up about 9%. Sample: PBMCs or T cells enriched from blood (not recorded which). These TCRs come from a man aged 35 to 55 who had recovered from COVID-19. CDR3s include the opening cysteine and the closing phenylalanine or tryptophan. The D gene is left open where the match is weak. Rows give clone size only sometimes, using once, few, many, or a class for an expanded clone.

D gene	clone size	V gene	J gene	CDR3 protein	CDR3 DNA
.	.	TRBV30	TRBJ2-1	CAWSVFGLGGSYNEQFF	TGTGCCTGGAGTGTCTTTGGGCTGGGGGGCTCCTACAATGAGCAGTTCTTC
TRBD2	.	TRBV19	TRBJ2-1	CASSIDRTWLAGDEQFF	TGTGCCAGTAGTATAGATCGAACTTGGCTAGCGGGCGATGAGCAGTTCTTC
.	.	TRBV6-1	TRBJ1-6	CASSETGVSYNSPLHF	TGTGCCAGCAGTGAAACAGGTGTGTCCTATAATTCACCCCTCCACTTT
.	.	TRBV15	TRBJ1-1	CATSRDRGTIMNTEAFF	TGTGCCACCAGCAGAGATAGGGGCACGATAATGAACACTGAAGCTTTCTTT
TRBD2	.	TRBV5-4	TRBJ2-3	CASRLAGTTDTQYF	TGTGCCAGCAGATTAGCGGGGACCACAGATACGCAGTATTTT
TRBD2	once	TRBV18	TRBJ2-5	CASSPPGLAGGETQYF	TGTGCCAGCTCACCCCCGGGACTAGCGGGAGGCGAGACCCAGTACTTC
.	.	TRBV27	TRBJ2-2	CASSFAQNTGELFF	TGTGCCAGCAGTTTCGCACAGAACACCGGGGAGCTGTTTTTT
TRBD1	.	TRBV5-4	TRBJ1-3	CASSSGQGARNTIYF	TGTGCCAGCAGCTCAGGACAGGGGGCCAGAAACACCATATATTTT
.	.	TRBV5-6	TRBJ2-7	CASSLFDRSYEQYF	TGTGCCAGCAGCTTGTTCGACAGATCCTACGAGCAGTACTTC
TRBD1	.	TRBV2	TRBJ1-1	CASGHRGRVTEAFF	TGTGCCAGCGGGCACAGGGGGCGCGTGACTGAAGCTTTCTTT
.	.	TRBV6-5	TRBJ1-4	CASPNEKLFF	TGTGCCAGTCCGAATGAAAAACTGTTTTTT
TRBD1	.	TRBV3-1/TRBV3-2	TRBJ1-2	CASSQDRIWLAGQGARGYTF	TGTGCCAGCAGCCAAGACCGGATCTGGCTGGCGGGACAGGGGGCTAGGGGCTACACCTTC
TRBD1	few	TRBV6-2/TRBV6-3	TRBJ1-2	CASSDGQGRSDGYTF	TGTGCCAGCAGTGACGGACAGGGACGTTCTGATGGCTACACCTTC
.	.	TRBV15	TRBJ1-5	CATSGSNQPQHF	TGTGCCACCTCGGGGAGCAATCAGCCCCAGCATTTT
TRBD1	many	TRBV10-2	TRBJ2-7	CASSVGGPVTSYEQYF	TGCGCCAGCAGTGTAGGGGGCCCAGTTACTTCCTACGAGCAGTACTTC
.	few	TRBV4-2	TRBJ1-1	CASSQADRNTEAFF	TGTGCCAGCAGCCAAGCGGACAGGAACACTGAAGCTTTCTTT
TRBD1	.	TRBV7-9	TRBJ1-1	CASSPGTGQGNTEAFF	TGTGCCAGCAGCCCAGGCACGGGACAGGGGAACACTGAAGCTTTCTTT
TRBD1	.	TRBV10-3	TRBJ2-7	CAISEAPGTGGYYEQYF	TGTGCCATCAGTGAGGCCCCCGGGACAGGGGGCTACTACGAGCAGTACTTC
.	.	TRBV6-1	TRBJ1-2	CASSEGAGQGGYTF	TGTGCCAGCAGTGAAGGGGCAGGCCAGGGTGGCTACACCTTC
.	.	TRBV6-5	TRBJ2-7	CASSYGGGGSTYEQYF	TGTGCCAGCAGTTACGGAGGAGGGGGCAGCACCTACGAGCAGTACTTC
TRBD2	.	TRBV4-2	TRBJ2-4	CASSQGYREGGAKNIQYF	TGTGCCAGCAGCCAAGGGTATAGGGAGGGCGGGGCCAAAAACATTCAGTACTTC
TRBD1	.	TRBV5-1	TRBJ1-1	CASSSRQGRRNTEAFF	TGCGCCAGCAGCTCCCGACAGGGAAGGCGGAACACTGAAGCTTTCTTT
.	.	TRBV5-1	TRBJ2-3	CASSPRQSTDTQYF	TGCGCCAGCAGCCCGCGACAGAGCACAGATACGCAGTATTTT
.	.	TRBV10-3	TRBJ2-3	CAISENSVDTQYF	TGTGCCATCAGTGAAAACAGTGTAGATACGCAGTATTTT
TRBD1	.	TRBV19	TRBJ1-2	CASSVGQGRLGNYGYTF	TGTGCCAGTAGTGTCGGACAGGGGAGATTGGGGAACTATGGCTACACCTTC
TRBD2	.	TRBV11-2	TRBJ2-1	CASSFRTSGGYEQFF	TGTGCCAGCAGCTTTAGGACTAGCGGGGGATACGAGCAGTTCTTC
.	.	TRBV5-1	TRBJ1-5	CASSLGQPNQPQHF	TGCGCCAGCAGCTTGGGACAGCCCAATCAGCCCCAGCATTTT
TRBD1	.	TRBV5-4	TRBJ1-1	CASSLAPGTGGTEAFF	TGTGCCAGCAGCTTGGCTCCCGGGACAGGGGGCACTGAAGCTTTCTTT
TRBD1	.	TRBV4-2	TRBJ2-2	CASSQEIHGTVGSGELFF	TGTGCCAGCAGCCAAGAAATTCATGGGACAGTCGGATCCGGGGAGCTGTTTTTT
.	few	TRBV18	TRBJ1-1	CASSPGRGAHRNTEAFF	TGTGCCAGCTCACCGGGGAGGGGTGCCCATCGGAACACTGAAGCTTTCTTT
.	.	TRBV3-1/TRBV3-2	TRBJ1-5	CASSPGTGTINQPQHF	TGTGCCAGCAGCCCGGGGACCGGGACAATAAATCAGCCCCAGCATTTT
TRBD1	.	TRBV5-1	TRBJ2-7	CASSQGDYEQYF	TGCGCCAGCAGCCAGGGGGACTACGAGCAGTACTTC
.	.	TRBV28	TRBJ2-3	CASTQGGSDTQYF	TGTGCCAGCACCCAGGGTGGGTCAGATACGCAGTATTTT
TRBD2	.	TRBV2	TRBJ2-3	CASATPGLAGTDTQYF	TGTGCCAGCGCAACCCCGGGACTAGCGGGGACAGATACGCAGTATTTT
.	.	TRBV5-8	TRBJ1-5	CASKGPLQPQHF	TGTGCCAGCAAGGGGCCCTTACAGCCCCAGCATTTT
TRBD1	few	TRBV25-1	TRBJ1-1	CASSPGTGDTEAFF	TGTGCCAGCAGCCCCGGGACAGGGGACACTGAAGCTTTCTTT
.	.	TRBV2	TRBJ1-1	CASSESESEAFF	TGTGCCAGCAGTGAGAGTGAGAGTGAAGCTTTCTTT
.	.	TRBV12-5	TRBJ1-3	CASGLVGGGNTIYF	TGTGCTAGTGGTTTGGTAGGAGGGGGAAACACCATATATTTT
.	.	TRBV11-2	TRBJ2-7	CASSGSGTLYEQYF	TGTGCCAGCAGCGGATCCGGGACACTTTACGAGCAGTACTTC
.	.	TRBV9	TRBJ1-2	CASSVAPSGLYGYTF	TGTGCCAGCAGCGTAGCTCCATCGGGGTTGTATGGCTACACCTTC
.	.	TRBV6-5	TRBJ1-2	CASSYSSGWNGYTF	TGTGCCAGCAGTTACTCATCGGGTTGGAATGGCTACACCTTC
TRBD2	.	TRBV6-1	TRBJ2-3	CASSEESGGGYKDTQYF	TGTGCCAGCAGTGAGGAGTCGGGAGGGGGATATAAAGATACGCAGTATTTT
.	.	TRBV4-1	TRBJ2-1	CASSQGANEQFF	TGCGCCAGCAGCCAAGGGGCAAATGAGCAGTTCTTC
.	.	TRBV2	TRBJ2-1	CASGSGTPYNEQFF	TGTGCCAGCGGTTCCGGGACACCCTACAATGAGCAGTTCTTC
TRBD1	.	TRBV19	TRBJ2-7	CASCDRTGNSYEQYF	TGTGCCAGTTGCGATAGGACAGGGAACTCCTACGAGCAGTACTTC
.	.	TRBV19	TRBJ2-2	CASTKDFHGLFF	TGTGCCAGTACTAAGGACTTCCATGGGCTGTTTTTT
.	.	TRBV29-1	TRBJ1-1	CSVRRMNTEAFF	TGCAGCGTGCGGCGGATGAACACTGAAGCTTTCTTT